This is a list of T cell receptor beta chains from one sample in a study of identical twins. Each CDR3 protein gets one entry after TCRdb re-called the 5' RACE reads with MiXCR. The sample records some 270,000 distinct CDR3 sequences, 6.5% to 9.5% being singletons. These data were also reused for a study on yellow fever vaccine responses in identical twins.

Sequenced material: CD8+ T cells sorted from blood. The source is a woman between 18 and 29 years old in good health. Each CDR3 is given with its conserved first and last residue. A D gene is named only where the DNA matches it firmly. Some rows have no size entry. The others give once, few or many, or a class for an expanded clone.

>NA|TRBV7-3|TRBJ2-2|few
TGTGCCAGCAGCTTAATTGCGGCCACCGGGGAGCTGTTTTTT
CASSLIAATGELFF
>NA|TRBV29-1|TRBJ2-2|NA
TGCAGCGTTGACGGGTACGCGAACACCGGGGAGCTGTTTTTT
CSVDGYANTGELFF
>TRBD1|TRBV25-1|TRBJ1-3|many
TGTGCCAGCAGTGAATTGGGACAGACGAGCTCTGGAAACACCATATATTTT
CASSELGQTSSGNTIYF
>NA|TRBV12-3/TRBV12-4|TRBJ1-6|many
TGTGCCAGCAGTTTTCCAAATTCACCCCTCCACTTT
CASSFPNSPLHF
>NA|TRBV6-1|TRBJ2-1|few
TGTGCCAGCACCCTGCCTAGGGATGAGCAGTTCTTC
CASTLPRDEQFF
>NA|TRBV4-3|TRBJ2-5|once
TGCACCAGCAGCCCCCACTCGGGGGCAGAGGAGACCCAGTACTTC
CTSSPHSGAEETQYF
>TRBD1|TRBV7-2|TRBJ1-2|many
TGTGCCAGCAGCTCCACCGGACAGGGCGACTATGGCTACACCTTC
CASSSTGQGDYGYTF
>TRBD2|TRBV29-1|TRBJ2-2|many
TGCAGCGTGAAAGCCGGGACTAGCGGGACGTACACCGGGGAGCTGTTTTTT
CSVKAGTSGTYTGELFF
>TRBD1|TRBV5-1|TRBJ2-7|few
TGCGCCAGCAGCTTGGCCGGAGTAATGCGACAGGGGGCCGACGAGCAGTACTTC
CASSLAGVMRQGADEQYF
>NA|TRBV27|TRBJ2-1|NA
TGTGCCAGCAGTTTCCCAGCTGCTGCCTCCTACAATGAGCAGTTCTTC
CASSFPAAASYNEQFF
>TRBD2|TRBV20-1|TRBJ2-2|NA
TGCAGCACTCTGATTGGCGGGGGGGCCACCGGGGACCTGTTTTTT
CSTLIGGGATGDLFF
>NA|TRBV27|TRBJ2-7|few
TGTGCCAGCAGTTTCTCTTCGGACTACGAGCAGTACTTC
CASSFSSDYEQYF
>TRBD2|TRBV4-2|TRBJ2-7|many
TGTGCCAGCAGCCAAGACTCGGGAGGGGGTGCCTACGAGCAGTACTTC
CASSQDSGGGAYEQYF
>NA|TRBV7-6|TRBJ2-2|NA
TGTGCCAGCAGCCGGGGGAACACCGGGGAGCTGTTTTTT
CASSRGNTGELFF
>NA|TRBV4-2|TRBJ2-3|NA
TGTGCCAGCAGGAGGGGGGATACGCAGTATTTT
CASRRGDTQYF
>TRBD1|TRBV6-1|TRBJ2-2|many
TGTGCCAGCAGCGTGGACAGGGCCCCCACCGGGGAGCTGTTTTTT
CASSVDRAPTGELFF
>TRBD2|TRBV6-4|TRBJ2-1|few
TGTGCCAGCAGCCGTACTAGCGGGAGGTCCTACAATGAGCAGTTCTTC
CASSRTSGRSYNEQFF
>NA|TRBV10-2|TRBJ2-7|many
TGCGCCAGCAGTGAGCTATACGAGCAGTACTTC
CASSELYEQYF
>NA|TRBV7-6|TRBJ1-2|NA
TGTGCCAGCAGCTTAGGTCAGGGGACCTATGGCTACACCTTC
CASSLGQGTYGYTF
>NA|TRBV27|TRBJ2-7|few
TGTGCCAGCAGTCCAACTTCCGGGGGCCTTTACGAGCAGTACTTC
CASSPTSGGLYEQYF
>NA|TRBV4-1|TRBJ2-3|NA
TGCGCCAGCAGCCAAACAGTGGGGACAGATACGCAGTATTTT
CASSQTVGTDTQYF
>NA|TRBV6-5|TRBJ2-3|NA
TGTGCCAGCAGTTCCAACGCGGGACGGACAGATACGCAGTATTTT
CASSSNAGRTDTQYF
>NA|TRBV6-2/TRBV6-3|TRBJ2-5|NA
TGTGCCAGCAGTTACCCTACCGTGGCCAGGGAGGAGACCCAGTACTTC
CASSYPTVAREETQYF
>TRBD2|TRBV5-5|TRBJ2-2|few
TGTGCCAGCAGCTTGAAAGTCGGGGGGTGGTCCACCGGGGAGCTGTTTTTT
CASSLKVGGWSTGELFF
>TRBD1|TRBV10-2|TRBJ2-1|NA
TGCGCCAGCAGTGAGCTTGACAGGGCGTACAATGAGCAGTTCTTC
CASSELDRAYNEQFF
>NA|TRBV7-9|TRBJ2-2|NA
TGTGCCAGCAGCTTACTGGTCAGGGGCGCCGACGGGGAGCTGTTTTTT
CASSLLVRGADGELFF
>NA|TRBV10-3|TRBJ2-7|NA
TGTGCCACGGGAACGGAGGATATCGGGCAGTACTTC
CATGTEDIGQYF
>NA|TRBV9|TRBJ2-3|few
TGTGCCAGCAGCCCACCGCCCGGTACCAGCACAGATACGCAGTATTTT
CASSPPPGTSTDTQYF
>NA|TRBV6-6|TRBJ2-2|few
TGTGCCGGGGCGAACACCGGGGAGCTGTTTTTT
CAGANTGELFF
>NA|TRBV29-1|TRBJ1-2|few
TGCAGCGCCTCCGAAAGGGTCGGAGAATATGGCTACACCTTC
CSASERVGEYGYTF
>NA|TRBV6-2/TRBV6-3|TRBJ1-1|few
TGTGCCAGCAGTTACGGGGAGGGTGAAGCTTTCTTT
CASSYGEGEAFF
>NA|TRBV5-1|TRBJ2-3|NA
TGCGCCAGCAGCTTTGAGGGGGGGCGAGATACGCAGTATTTT
CASSFEGGRDTQYF
>NA|TRBV7-9|TRBJ2-2|few
TGTGCCAGCCCCCTGGAGGGGCGGGAAACCGGGGAGCTGTTTTTT
CASPLEGRETGELFF
>NA|TRBV4-3|TRBJ2-7|many
TGCGCCAGCAGCCAAGTAACGGGTCTCTCCTACGAGCAGTACTTC
CASSQVTGLSYEQYF
>NA|TRBV7-7|TRBJ2-1|few
TGTGCTAGCAGCTTCCGATTGGGGAATGAGCAGTTCTTC
CASSFRLGNEQFF
>TRBD1|TRBV12-3/TRBV12-4|TRBJ2-3|many
TGTGCCAGCAGCACAGGGGTCGGGAGCACAGATACGCAGTATTTT
CASSTGVGSTDTQYF
>NA|TRBV7-9|TRBJ2-7|NA
TGTGCCAGCAGCTTAGCAGGGGACGTGGTGTACGAGCAGTACTTC
CASSLAGDVVYEQYF
>TRBD2|TRBV6-2/TRBV6-3|TRBJ2-7|few
TGTGCCAGCAGTTATTCTCCCGCCGGATTCCAAGCGGGAGTAATCTCCTACGAGCAGTACTTC
CASSYSPAGFQAGVISYEQYF
>TRBD1|TRBV7-3|TRBJ2-6|few
TGTGCCAGCAGCTTAAACAGGGGGGAGACTGGGGCCAACGTCCTGACTTTC
CASSLNRGETGANVLTF
>NA|TRBV7-6|TRBJ2-7|NA
TGTGCCAGCACCCCAGAGGCAAAACTCTACGAGCAGTACTTC
CASTPEAKLYEQYF
>TRBD2|TRBV27|TRBJ2-1|NA
TGTGCCAGCAGTTTCTATCCTAGCGGGAGCCTCAATGAGCAGTTCTTC
CASSFYPSGSLNEQFF
>TRBD2|TRBV7-8|TRBJ2-1|few
TGTGCCAGCACAACCAGCGGGGGGGAGTTCTTC
CASTTSGGEFF
>NA|TRBV6-1|TRBJ2-7|NA
TGTGCCAGCAGCCCATATGGGACGACTTTTGTCGTGGAGCAGTACTTC
CASSPYGTTFVVEQYF
>TRBD1|TRBV7-2|TRBJ2-7|NA
TGTGCCAGCAGCTTAGGAGGGACAGCCGTCTACGAGCAGTACTTC
CASSLGGTAVYEQYF
>NA|TRBV27|TRBJ2-4|NA
TGTGCTTCCGGGCGAGGGAAAAACATTCAGTACTTC
CASGRGKNIQYF
>TRBD1|TRBV6-5|TRBJ1-2|NA
TGTGCCAGCAGTTCAAGGGACAGCTATGGCTACACCTTC
CASSSRDSYGYTF
>NA|TRBV20-1|TRBJ2-7|few
TGCAGTGCTGGTAACAGGGCACCCTACGAGCAGTACTTC
CSAGNRAPYEQYF
>TRBD1|TRBV5-6|TRBJ2-1|many
TGTGCCAGCAGCTTGGCAGCGGACAGGGATGGGGTACTCCACTACAATGAGCAGTTCTTC
CASSLAADRDGVLHYNEQFF
>TRBD1|TRBV28|TRBJ2-3|many
TGTGCCAGCAGTACGAGACAGGGCGAGACAGATACGCAGTATTTT
CASSTRQGETDTQYF
>TRBD1|TRBV11-3|TRBJ2-7|few
TGTGCCAGCAGCGTCCGGGACAGGGACTCCTACGAGCAGTACTTC
CASSVRDRDSYEQYF